What follows describes a single T cell receptor (beta chain). This sample is part of a study of shared clonotypes between healthy human individuals. Profiled with immunoSEQ multiplex PCR; TCRdb holds only in-frame clones, not every one. The top ten hold around 0.4% of the sample, which has some 2.3 million clones, approximately 93% seen once. CDR3 length: 14 amino acids. From germline, CDR1 is SGHTA and CDR2 FQGTGA. The V gene end was trimmed by 0 bases and the J gene end by 6 bases; junction bases not matched to a gene: 2. The source is a young man in good health. Some clones in this sample may be carry-over from other donors' samples. The sample consisted of naive CD4+ T cells from PBMCs. Indicated subset: CD45RA+ positively selected. The chain combines TRBV7-3 with TRBJ2-7, with 10 bases aligning to TRBD1. This CDR3 reads CASSLTGTGVEQYF. DNA of the CDR3: TGTGCCAGCAGCTTAACCGGGACAGGGGTCGAGCAGTACTTC.